The 25 T cell receptor beta chains listed next were all sequenced from one sample in a study of cytomegalovirus exposure and HLA in healthy donors. PCR involved 60 Vbeta and 13 Jbeta primers. Using immunoSEQ multiplex PCR, the repertoire was profiled, and TCRdb retains in-frame clones only, with some absent. The specimen's table records 35,000 to 45,000 clones. The material sequenced was PBMCs. The receptors were sampled from a male donor in good health and CMV-seronegative.

The chain couples TRBV30 to TRBJ2-3; 12 bases line up with TRBD2. The V segment lost 5 bases and the J segment 4 bases; nucleotides outside the gene matches: 1. The CDR3 has 13 amino acids. Germline CDR1 is GTSNPN and CDR2 is SVGIG (reference sequence). The CDR3 sequence is CAWASGRADTQYF. CDR3 DNA sequence: TGTGCCTGGGCTAGCGGGAGGGCAGATACGCAGTATTTT. The full variable domain, rest sourced from reference TRBV30 and TRBJ2-3, is SQTIHQWPATLVQPVGSPLSLECTVEGTSNPNLYWYRQAAGRGLQLLFYSVGIGQISSEVPQNLSASRPQDRQFILSSKKLLLSDSGFYLCAWASGRADTQYFGPGTRLTVL.

The chain recombines TRBV6-5 with TRBJ1-5; D unresolved. CDR1 and CDR2 (germline): MNHEY, SVGAGI. V lost 2 bases and J lost 3, with 8 bases in between. CDR3 length: 14 amino acids. CDR3 in amino acids: CASSYGGLNQPQHF. The CDR3 DNA is TGTGCCAGCAGTTACGGCGGACTCAATCAGCCCCAGCATTTT.

The V and J genes are TRBV6-5 and TRBJ2-7; TRBD1 matches 7 bases. The CDR3 is made up of 13 amino acids. The germline gives CDR1 MNHEY, CDR2 SVGAGI. The V gene end was trimmed by 6 bases and the J gene end by 6 bases; junction bases not matched to a gene: 8. The CDR3 region is CASRRSRQGEQYF. As DNA, the CDR3 is TGTGCCAGCAGACGAAGTCGACAGGGCGAGCAGTACTTC.

The J gene is TRBJ1-5, the V gene TRBV5-6; no clear D. Looked up from germline, CDR1 is SGHDT and CDR2 is YYEEEE. The CDR3 has 14 amino acids. V lost 3 bases and J 3 bases, leaving 10 bases between the germline ends. The CDR3: CASSYGLINQPQHF. CDR3 nucleotides: TGTGCCAGCAGCTACGGACTGATCAATCAGCCCCAGCATTTT.

V usage is TRBV6-5 and J usage is TRBJ2-1; 8 bases align to TRBD1. Germline-derived CDR1 and CDR2 are MNHEY and SVGAGI. Trimming cost V 6 bases and J 9 bases; bases outside gene matches: 10. The CDR3 sequence is 14 residues long. For the CDR3, the DNA is TGTGCCAGCAGGCCGGACAGGGCTATCGGTGAGCAGTTCTTC. Its translation is CASRPDRAIGEQFF.

The chain joins TRBV7-9 to TRBJ1-2, with a tentative D call TRBD1 (6 bases). V was pared by 7 bases and J by 3 bases, with 12 bases between. Looked up from germline, CDR1 is SEHNR and CDR2 is FQNEAQ (reference sequence). The CDR3 is 13 residues long. CDR3 amino acids: CASKEGGDYGYTF. The DNA of the CDR3 is TGTGCCAGCAAAGAAGGGGGGGACTATGGCTACACCTTC.

The rearrangement links TRBV4-2 to TRBJ2-1; 12 nucleotides match TRBD2. Germline values: CDR1 LGHNA, CDR2 YNFKEQ. The CDR3 is 17 amino acids. Trimming cost V 1 base and J 4 bases; bases outside gene matches: 5. CDR3 sequence reads: CASSQALTSGGYNEQFF. The CDR3 nucleotides are TGTGCCAGCAGCCAAGCCTTGACTAGCGGGGGATACAATGAGCAGTTCTTC.

The rearrangement uses TRBV6-1 and TRBJ1-4; 7 nucleotides agree with TRBD1. Germline V lookup: CDR1 MNHNS, CDR2 SASEGT. J gave up 5 bases and V 6 bases, and 6 bases lay outside the gene matches. The CDR3 totals 14 residues. CDR3 DNA sequence: TGTGCCAGCAGCCTCGACAGGGCGAATGAAAAACTGTTTTTT. Its translation is CASSLDRANEKLFF.

The chain carries TRBV11-2 and TRBJ1-4, with a possible D match to TRBD1 (5 bases). CDR1 is SGHAT, CDR2 FQNNGV, per germline. The CDR3 is 15 residues long. V lost 1 base and J 7 bases, leaving 13 bases between the germline ends. As DNA, the CDR3 is TGTGCCAGCAGCTTAGGTTCGACAGTGGGTGAAAAACTGTTTTTT. Translated, it gives CASSLGSTVGEKLFF.

The chain links TRBV7-2 to TRBJ1-1; D is undetermined. V was shortened by 1 base and J by 1 base, with 4 bases between the two germline ends. The V gene's germline CDR1 is SGHTA and CDR2 FQGNSA. The CDR3 length is 13 residues. CDR3 loop: CASSLDRNTEAFF. Here the CDR3 DNA reads TGTGCCAGCAGCTTAGACAGGAACACTGAAGCTTTCTTT.

J is TRBJ2-1 and V is TRBV10-1; 8 bases are shared with TRBD2. In germline, CDR1 is WNHNN, CDR2 SYGVQD (reference sequence). V trimming: 8 bases; J trimming: 6 bases; junction bases outside the gene matches: 9. This CDR3 region has 14 residues. Written as DNA, the CDR3 is TGCGCCAGCCCTCAGGCCAGCGGGGGCAATGAGCAGTTCTTC. Amino acid sequence: CASPQASGGNEQFF.

This chain uses TRBV29-1 with TRBJ2-5, with D tentatively TRBD2 (7 bases). Germline V lookup: CDR1 SQVTM, CDR2 ANQGSEA. V gave up 3 bases and J gave up 9 bases, with 14 bases separating them. The CDR3 spans 12 residues. In DNA, the CDR3 is TGCAGCGTTGATGCAGGGAGGGGGGCCCAGTACTTC. This gives the protein CSVDAGRGAQYF. The full variable domain, rest sourced from reference TRBV29-1 and TRBJ2-5, is SAVISQKPSRDICQRGTSLTIQCQVDSQVTMMFWYRQQPGQSLTLIATANQGSEATYESGFVIDKFPISRPNLTFSTLTVSNMSPEDSSIYLCSVDAGRGAQYFGPGTRLLVL.

This chain's CDR3 is CAYKGGNGYTF. The CDR3 DNA follows: TGTGCCTATAAGGGGGGGAATGGCTACACCTTC. The chain recombines TRBV28 with TRBJ1-2; D is perhaps TRBD1 (6 bases). V was cut by 11 bases and J by 6 bases, with 13 bases left in between. This CDR3 comprises 11 residues. Germline loops: CDR1 MDHEN, CDR2 SYDVKM.

The V gene is TRBV28, the J gene TRBJ2-7; no clear D gene. With 8 bases removed from V and 9 bases from J, the gap between germline ends came to 20 bases. Per the germline V gene, CDR1 is MDHEN and CDR2 is SYDVKM. CDR3 length: 13 residues. This chain's CDR3 is CASPRVSLPGQYF. CDR3 nucleotide sequence: TGTGCCAGCCCCCGGGTTTCGCTTCCGGGGCAGTACTTC.

The chain combines TRBV7-7 with TRBJ2-1, with 11 bases matching TRBD1. Germline CDR1 SSHAT, CDR2 FNYEAQ (reference sequence). The V segment lost 6 bases and the J segment 3 bases; nucleotides outside the gene matches: 7. The CDR3 sequence is 16 residues long. The CDR3 DNA reads as TGTGCCAGCAGTCTTTCCGGGACAGGGGGCTACAATGAGCAGTTCTTC. This sequence encodes CASSLSGTGGYNEQFF.

V gene TRBV19 combines with J gene TRBJ1-3, with 7 bases identical to TRBD1. This CDR3 has 16 amino acids. Germline CDR1 reads LNHDA; CDR2 reads SQIVND (reference sequence). V shed 1 base, J shed 2 bases, and the junction held 5 bases outside the gene matches. DNA for the CDR3: TGTGCCAGTAGTATAGTTACCGGGACAGCTGGAAACACCATATATTTT. Translating it yields CASSIVTGTAGNTIYF.

The chain recombines TRBV15 with TRBJ1-2; D is possibly TRBD1 (5 bases). The CDR3 has 16 amino acids. V was cut by 5 bases and J by 2 bases, with 18 bases left in between. CDR1 and CDR2 from the germline V gene are LNHNV and YYDKDF (reference sequence). The CDR3: CATSPEGGAYNYGYTF. DNA for the CDR3: TGTGCCACCAGCCCGGAGGGTGGGGCCTACAACTATGGCTACACCTTC. Drawing the rest from reference TRBV15 and TRBJ1-2, the complete variable domain is DAMVIQNPRYQVTQFGKPVTLSCSQTLNHNVMYWYQQKSSQAPKLLFHYYDKDFNNEADTPDNFQSRRPNTSFCFLDIRSPGLGDTAMYLCATSPEGGAYNYGYTFGSGTRLTVV.

CDR3 coding DNA: TGTGCCAGCAGCGCGCCCATGTACCAAGAGACCCAGTACTTC. Its translation: CASSAPMYQETQYF. J is TRBJ2-5 and V is TRBV14; no reliable D call. Trimming cost V 5 bases and J 0 bases, with 10 bases left between them. Germline CDR1 reads SGHDN; CDR2 reads FVKESK. CDR3 size: 14 residues.

As DNA, the CDR3 is TGTGCCAGTACCGCAACAGGGACCCAAAATCAGCCCCAGCATTTT. Its protein is CASTATGTQNQPQHF. The chain links TRBV19 to TRBJ1-5, with a tentative D call TRBD1 (6 bases). CDR1 and CDR2 (germline): LNHDA, SQIVND (reference sequence). This CDR3 is built from 15 residues. Trimming took 7 bases from V and 4 from J, leaving 17 bases between them.

The J gene is TRBJ1-2, the V gene TRBV9; perhaps TRBD1 as D (6 bases). CDR3 length equals 15 residues. Germline V CDR1 and CDR2: SGDLS, YYNGEE. Trimming cost V 2 bases and J 4 bases, with 15 bases left between them. Here the CDR3 DNA reads TGTGCCAGCAGCGTCGGATACAGGGCCACCTATGGCTACACCTTC. Amino acids: CASSVGYRATYGYTF.

This sequence joins TRBV6-5 and TRBJ2-5; TRBD1 matches at 7 bases. The DNA end lines up better with TRBJ2-7; the J call may be wrong. This CDR3 is built from 13 residues. In germline, CDR1 is MNHEY, CDR2 SVGAGI. CDR3 sequence reads: CASSDRAGDEQYF. The CDR3 DNA reads as TGTGCCAGCAGTGACAGGGCGGGCGACGAGCAGTACTTC.

The V and J genes are TRBV18 and TRBJ2-7, with TRBD1 matching over 8 bases. Germline CDR1 and CDR2: KGHSH and LQKENI. The CDR3 has 17 amino acids. V gave up 3 bases and J gave up 2 bases; unmatched junction bases: 12. The CDR3 reads CASSPIRSGGSAYEQYF. For the CDR3, the DNA is TGTGCCAGCTCACCGATACGATCAGGGGGCAGCGCCTACGAGCAGTACTTC.

The J gene is TRBJ1-1, the V gene TRBV7-8; 11 bases are a match to TRBD1. The CDR3 loop spans 15 amino acids. The germline gives CDR1 SGHVS, CDR2 FQNEAQ. The V segment lost 5 bases and the J segment 3 bases; nucleotides outside the gene matches: 5. The CDR3 loop is CASSTRDRGDTEAFF. CDR3 coding DNA: TGTGCCAGCAGCACGCGGGACAGGGGGGACACTGAAGCTTTCTTT.

This chain joins TRBV7-6 and TRBJ1-2; 9 bases fit TRBD1. J was trimmed by 8 bases and V by 2 bases; bases with no gene match: 12. Germline CDR1 is SGHVS and CDR2 is FNYEAQ. The CDR3 length is 16 residues. The CDR3 coding sequence is TGTGCCAGCAGCTTATCCCCGGGACAGGGCTCGGAGGGCTACACCTTC. It encodes CASSLSPGQGSEGYTF.

The chain joins TRBV7-3 to TRBJ1-1, with D perhaps matching TRBD1 (6 bases). The CDR3 has 16 residues. Germline CDR1 is SGHTA and CDR2 is FQGTGA. Trimming took 5 bases from V and 1 from J, leaving 17 bases between them. This CDR3 is CASSPADRRGNTEAFF. As DNA, the CDR3 is TGTGCCAGCAGCCCTGCTGACAGGAGAGGGAACACTGAAGCTTTCTTT.